The rows below give T cell receptor beta chains drawn from one sample of a study of cytomegalovirus exposure and HLA in healthy donors. Sequenced by immunoSEQ multiplex PCR; TCRdb stores in-frame clones only, minus some. Of about 80,000 clones in the sample, roughly 78% were seen once. Material for sequencing was PBMCs. The origin of the receptors is a man in his thirties or forties in good health and CMV-seronegative. CDR3s include the opening cysteine and the closing phenylalanine or tryptophan. Each record gives: J gene, clone size, V gene, D gene, CDR3 DNA, CDR3 protein. D genes are given only for firm matches. Clone size is shown for a subset of rows, as once, few, many or a class of expanded clone.

TRBJ2-1 - TRBV7-2 - TGTGCCAGCAGCTTAGTCTCTTTAGCGAGCAATGAGCAGTTCTTC CASSLVSLASNEQFF
TRBJ2-1 - TRBV18 - TGTGCCAGCTCGCGACTAGGCGGTAAAGATGAGCAGTTCTTC CASSRLGGKDEQFF
TRBJ1-5 - TRBV7-8 TRBD1 TGTGCCAGCAGCCAAGTTTTCCGACAGGGTAACAATCAGCCCCAGCATTTT CASSQVFRQGNNQPQHF
TRBJ2-7 - TRBV5-4 TRBD1 TGTGCCAGCAGCCTGGGACAGGCGAGCTACGAGCAGTACTTC CASSLGQASYEQYF
TRBJ1-1 - TRBV6-5 - TGTGCCAGCAGTCGGCAGGCCACGAGCAGGGAAGCTTTCTTT CASSRQATSREAFF
TRBJ1-5 - TRBV7-6 - TGTGCCAGCAGCCAGGGACTGTATCAGCCCCAGCATTTT CASSQGLYQPQHF
TRBJ1-4 - TRBV5-1 TRBD1 TGCGCCAGCAGCTTAAACTCCGGGACAGGGGGAGAAAAACTGTTTTTT CASSLNSGTGGEKLFF
TRBJ1-4 once TRBV7-8 TRBD1 TGTGCCAGCAGTGGGACAGGGAGACCTTTTGATGAAAAACTGTTTTTT CASSGTGRPFDEKLFF
TRBJ2-1 - TRBV25-1 TRBD1 TGTGCCAGCAGTGAATCCGAGGCACAGGGGGATGAGCAGTTCTTC CASSESEAQGDEQFF
TRBJ1-5 - TRBV9 - TGTGCCAGCAGCCCGGACAGCAGCAATCAGCCCCAGCATTTT CASSPDSSNQPQHF
TRBJ2-5 once TRBV9 TRBD2 TGTGCCAGCAGCGCGACTAGCGGGGGGATGAAAGAGACCCAGTACTTC CASSATSGGMKETQYF
TRBJ1-1 - TRBV27 TRBD1 TGTGCCAGCAGTTTGAAGGGACAGATGAACACTGAAGCTTTCTTT CASSLKGQMNTEAFF
TRBJ1-5 - TRBV28 TRBD1 TGTGCCAGCAACTACGGGGGCCGAGGGACAGGACAGCCCCAGCATTTT CASNYGGRGTGQPQHF
TRBJ1-1 - TRBV7-2 TRBD1 TGTGCCAGCAGCTTTAAGGGGGCCCCTGAAGCTTTCTTT CASSFKGAPEAFF
TRBJ1-5 - TRBV7-9 TRBD1 TGTGCCAGCAGCTCGGACAGGGGAAAACTAACGAGCAATCAGCCCCAGCATTTT CASSSDRGKLTSNQPQHF
TRBJ1-5 - TRBV2 - TGTGCCAGCAGGTTTGACAGCAGCAATCAGCCCCAGCATTTT CASRFDSSNQPQHF
TRBJ1-5 - TRBV7-9 - TGTGCCAGCAGCTTAGGACAGGCCAATCAGCCCCAGCATTTT CASSLGQANQPQHF
TRBJ1-5 few TRBV15 - TGTGCCACCAGCAGAGACGGAGCGCGTATCAATCAGCCCCAGCATTTT CATSRDGARINQPQHF
TRBJ2-5 - TRBV7-8 TRBD2 TGTGCCAGCAGCTTAGTCCCAGCGGGAGCTTATCAAGAGACCCAGTACTTC CASSLVPAGAYQETQYF
TRBJ1-2 - TRBV9 TRBD1 TGTGCCAGCAGCGTTTCAGGGGGCGCGTTCTATGGCTACACCTTC CASSVSGGAFYGYTF
TRBJ1-2 - TRBV7-2 - TGTGCCAGCAGCCGCTCTTCGTCTGAGAACTATGGCTACACCTTC CASSRSSSENYGYTF
TRBJ2-1 - TRBV19 - TGTGCCAGTAGTATGAGGGGGAATGAGCAGTTCTTC CASSMRGNEQFF
TRBJ1-6 - TRBV2 - TGTGCCAGCACCGGGGGGCAGAGCTCGTATAATTCACCCCTCCACTTT CASTGGQSSYNSPLHF